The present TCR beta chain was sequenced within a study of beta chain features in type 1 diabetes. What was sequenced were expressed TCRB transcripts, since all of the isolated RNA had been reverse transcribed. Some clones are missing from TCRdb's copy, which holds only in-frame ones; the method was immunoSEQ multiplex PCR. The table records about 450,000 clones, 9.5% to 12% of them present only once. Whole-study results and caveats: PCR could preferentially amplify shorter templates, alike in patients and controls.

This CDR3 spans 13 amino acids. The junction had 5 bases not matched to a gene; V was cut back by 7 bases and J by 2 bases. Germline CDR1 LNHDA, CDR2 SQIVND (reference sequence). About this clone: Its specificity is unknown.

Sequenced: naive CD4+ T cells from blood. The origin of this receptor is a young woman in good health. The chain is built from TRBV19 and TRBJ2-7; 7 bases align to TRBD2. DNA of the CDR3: TGTGCCAGTAAGGCTAGCGGAGCCTACGAGCAGTACTTC. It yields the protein CASKASGAYEQYF.